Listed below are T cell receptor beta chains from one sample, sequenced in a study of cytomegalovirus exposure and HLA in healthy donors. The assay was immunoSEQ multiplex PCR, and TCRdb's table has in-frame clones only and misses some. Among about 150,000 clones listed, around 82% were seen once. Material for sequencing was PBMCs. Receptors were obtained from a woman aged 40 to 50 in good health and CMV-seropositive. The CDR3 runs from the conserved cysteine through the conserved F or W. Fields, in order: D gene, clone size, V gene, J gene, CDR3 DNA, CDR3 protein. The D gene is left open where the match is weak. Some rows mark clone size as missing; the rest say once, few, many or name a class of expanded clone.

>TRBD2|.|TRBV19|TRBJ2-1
TGTGCCAGTAGTACCGAACGGACTAGCGGGAGGGCAGAGCAGTTCTTC
CASSTERTSGRAEQFF
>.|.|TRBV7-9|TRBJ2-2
TGTGCCAGCAGCCCCGGAGCTAGGGACTTCCAAGGGGAGCTGTTTTTT
CASSPGARDFQGELFF
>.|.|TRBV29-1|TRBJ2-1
TGCAGCGTTAGGGACTTCTACAACAATGAGCAGTTCTTC
CSVRDFYNNEQFF
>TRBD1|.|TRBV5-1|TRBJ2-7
TGCGCCAGCAGCTTGGGAGGGGGCGCGACCTACGAGCAGTACTTC
CASSLGGGATYEQYF
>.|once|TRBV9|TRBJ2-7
TGTGCCAGCAGCTTCGGACTTTCCAGCTCCTACGAGCAGTACTTC
CASSFGLSSSYEQYF
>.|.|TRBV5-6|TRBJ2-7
TGTGCCAGCAGCGGACTCTTGCGGGATACCAACGAGCAGTACTTC
CASSGLLRDTNEQYF
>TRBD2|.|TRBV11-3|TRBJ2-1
TGTGCCAGCAGCTCACTATCGGGGCGGGAGCGCTCCTACAATGAGCAGTTCTTC
CASSSLSGRERSYNEQFF
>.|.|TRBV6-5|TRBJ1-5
TGTGCCAGCAGTTCGCGCAGCGTAAATCAGCCCCAGCATTTT
CASSSRSVNQPQHF
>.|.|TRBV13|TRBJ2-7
TGTGCCAGCAGCTTAAGAGAACCCTACGAGCAGTACTTC
CASSLREPYEQYF
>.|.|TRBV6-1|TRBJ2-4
TGTGCCAGCAGTGAAGCCATAGCCAAAAACATTCAGTACTTC
CASSEAIAKNIQYF
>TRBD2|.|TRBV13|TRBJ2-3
TGTGCCAGCAGCTTAAGACTAGCGGGAGGAATTTGGACAGATACGCAGTATTTT
CASSLRLAGGIWTDTQYF
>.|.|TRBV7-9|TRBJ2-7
TGTGCCAGCAGCCGCGATGCTTCCTACGAGCAGTACTTC
CASSRDASYEQYF
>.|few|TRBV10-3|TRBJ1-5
TGTGCCATCAGCACGGAGGTGGATCAGCCCCAGCATTTT
CAISTEVDQPQHF